Following are 2 T cell receptor beta chains from one sample sequenced in a study of CD8 T cells in Susac syndrome. The RNA input was about 0.5 to 1 ug, and it was reverse transcribed with random hexamers. TCRdb analysed the immunoSEQ multiplex PCR reads with MiXCR anew, one entry per CDR3 protein. The sample yields more than 150,000 distinct CDR3 sequences, 90% to 95% seen once. The sample comprised CD4+ T cells from PBMCs. The receptors stem from a human donor in good health.

This sequence joins TRBV6-5 and TRBJ2-3; D gene unclear. Trimming removed 2 bases at V and 4 bases at J, with 10 bases between. The CDR3 is 14 amino acids. The germline V gene has CDR1 MNHEY and CDR2 SVGAGI. As DNA, the CDR3 is TGTGCCAGCAGTTACGGGCTGCCCCCAGATACGCAGTATTTT. Residues: CASSYGLPPDTQYF.

The chain recombines TRBV30 with TRBJ2-1, with D perhaps TRBD1 (6 bases). The CDR3 extends over 11 amino acids. V was trimmed by 5 bases and J by 8 bases, leaving 10 bases between them. Germline-derived CDR1 and CDR2 are GTSNPN and SVGIG (reference sequence). CDR3 amino acids: CAWGGGYEQFF. The CDR3 nucleotides read TGTGCCTGGGGTGGGGGCTATGAGCAGTTCTTC.